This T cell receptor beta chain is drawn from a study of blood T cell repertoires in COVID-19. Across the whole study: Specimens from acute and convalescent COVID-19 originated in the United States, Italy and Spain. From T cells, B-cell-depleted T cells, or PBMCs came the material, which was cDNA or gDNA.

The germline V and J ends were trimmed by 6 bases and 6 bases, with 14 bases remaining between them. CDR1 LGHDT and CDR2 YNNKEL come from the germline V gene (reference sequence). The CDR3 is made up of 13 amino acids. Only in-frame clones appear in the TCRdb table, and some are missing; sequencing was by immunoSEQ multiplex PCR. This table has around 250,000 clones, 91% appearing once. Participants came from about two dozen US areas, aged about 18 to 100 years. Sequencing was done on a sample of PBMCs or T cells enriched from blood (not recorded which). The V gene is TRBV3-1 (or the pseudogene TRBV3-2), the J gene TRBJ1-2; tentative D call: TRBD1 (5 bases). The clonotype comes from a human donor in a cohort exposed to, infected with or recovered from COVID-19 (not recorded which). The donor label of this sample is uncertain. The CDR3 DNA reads TGTGCCAGCAGTCTCCAGGGAATGGATGGCTACACCTTC. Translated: CASSLQGMDGYTF.